The 5 T cell receptor beta chains listed next were all sequenced from one sample in a study of shared clonotypes between healthy human individuals. Here immunoSEQ multiplex PCR was the method, and the copy in TCRdb shows in-frame clones only, minus some. The sample yields fewer than 850,000 clones, approximately 97% seen once. Cells designated naive CD8 were CD45RO-negative and were positively selected for CCR7, with terminally differentiated effector memory CD45RA+ cells excluded. What was sequenced was naive CD8+ T cells sorted from blood. These receptor sequences come from a man between 25 and 39 years old in good health.

The J gene is TRBJ2-2, the V gene TRBV5-1, with TRBD2 matching over 13 bases. Germline V lookup: CDR1 SGHRS, CDR2 YFSETQ. CDR3 length: 14 residues. The V gene end was trimmed by 5 bases and the J gene end by 5 bases; junction bases not matched to a gene: 0. CDR3: CASRGLAGTGELFF. CDR3 in DNA: TGCGCCAGCAGGGGACTAGCGGGGACCGGGGAGCTGTTTTTT.

In the case of this clone: Other DNA sequences of this sample code for an identical CDR3. The CDR3 is CASSELGSSYEQYF. The CDR3 DNA sequence: TGTGCCAGCAGTGAATTGGGCAGCTCCTACGAGCAGTACTTC. V usage is TRBV2 and J usage is TRBJ2-7, with D unclear. The CDR3 has 14 residues. The V end was cut by 2 bases, the J end by 0 bases, with 8 bases between. Germline-derived CDR1 and CDR2 are SNHLY and FYNNEI. Looking up the rest from reference TRBV2 and TRBJ2-7 gives the full variable domain: EPEVTQTPSHQVTQMGQEVILRCVPISNHLYFYWYRQILGQKVEFLVSFYNNEISEKSEIFDDQFSVERPDGSNFTLKIRSTKLEDSAMYFCASSELGSSYEQYFGPGTRLTVT.

The DNA of the CDR3 is TGTGCCAGCAGCTTAAAAGGGTTGAGATCCTACAATGAGCAGTTCTTC. Protein: CASSLKGLRSYNEQFF. V gene TRBV11-2 combines with J gene TRBJ2-1; no clear D. This CDR3 has 16 amino acids. Germline CDR1 SGHAT, CDR2 FQNNGV. The V gene lost 2 bases and the J gene lost 1 base, with 12 bases spanning the gap.

Concerning this clone: Other DNA sequences in the same sample also yield this CDR3. The J gene is TRBJ2-6, the V gene TRBV6-1, with D unresolved. Germline CDR1 MNHNS, CDR2 SASEGT. V lost 5 bases, J lost 1 base, and 3 bases lay in between. The CDR3 runs 13 residues. Here the CDR3 reads CASSLSGANVLTF. The CDR3 DNA reads as TGTGCCAGCAGTCTATCTGGGGCCAACGTCCTGACTTTC.

The chain employs TRBV6-4 and TRBJ1-3, with D maybe TRBD1 (6 bases). V was trimmed by 6 bases and J by 4 bases, leaving 19 bases between them. Germline assignment: CDR1 MRHNA and CDR2 SNTAGT. The CDR3 has 16 amino acids. CDR3 amino acids: CASSLKQGLLGNTIYF. CDR3 bases: TGTGCCAGCAGCTTAAAACAGGGTCTCCTCGGAAACACCATATATTTT.